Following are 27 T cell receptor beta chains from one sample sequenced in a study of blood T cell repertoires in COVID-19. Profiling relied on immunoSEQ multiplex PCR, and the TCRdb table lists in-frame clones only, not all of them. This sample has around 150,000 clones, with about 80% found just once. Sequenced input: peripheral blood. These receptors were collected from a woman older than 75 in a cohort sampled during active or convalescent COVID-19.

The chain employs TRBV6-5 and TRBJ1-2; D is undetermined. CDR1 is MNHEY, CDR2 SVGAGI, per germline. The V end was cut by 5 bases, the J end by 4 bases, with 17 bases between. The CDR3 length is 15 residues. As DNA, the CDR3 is TGTGCCAGCAGTCCACTCAACCCTCGGGGCTATGGCTACACCTTC. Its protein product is CASSPLNPRGYGYTF.

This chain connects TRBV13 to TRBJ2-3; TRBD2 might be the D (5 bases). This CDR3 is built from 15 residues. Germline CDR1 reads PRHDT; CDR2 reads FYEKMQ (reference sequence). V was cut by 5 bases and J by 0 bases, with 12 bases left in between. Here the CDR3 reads CASSRTYTSTDTQYF. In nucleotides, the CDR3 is TGTGCCAGCAGCCGGACTTACACTAGCACAGATACGCAGTATTTT.

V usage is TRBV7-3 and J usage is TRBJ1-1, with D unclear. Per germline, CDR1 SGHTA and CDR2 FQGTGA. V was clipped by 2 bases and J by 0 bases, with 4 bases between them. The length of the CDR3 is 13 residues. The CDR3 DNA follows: TGTGCCAGCAGCTTAGTATTGAACACTGAAGCTTTCTTT. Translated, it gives CASSLVLNTEAFF.

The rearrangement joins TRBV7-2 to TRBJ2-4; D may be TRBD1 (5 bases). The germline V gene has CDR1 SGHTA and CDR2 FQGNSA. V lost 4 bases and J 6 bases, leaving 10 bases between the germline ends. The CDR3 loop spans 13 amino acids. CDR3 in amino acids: CASSSRQLNIQYF. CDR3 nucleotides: TGTGCCAGCAGCTCCCGACAGTTAAACATTCAGTACTTC. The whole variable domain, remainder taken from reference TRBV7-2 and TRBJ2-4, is GAGVSQSPSNKVTEKGKDVELRCDPISGHTALYWYRQSLGQGLEFLIYFQGNSAPDKSGLPSDRFSAERTGGSVSTLTIQRTQQEDSAVYLCASSSRQLNIQYFGAGTRLSVL.

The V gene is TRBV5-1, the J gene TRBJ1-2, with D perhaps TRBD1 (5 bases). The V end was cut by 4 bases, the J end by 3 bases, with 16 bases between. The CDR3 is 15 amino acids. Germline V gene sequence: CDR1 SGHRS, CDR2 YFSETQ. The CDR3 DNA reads TGCGCCAGCAGCCCAGGGCGCAGGGCAGACTATGGCTACACCTTC. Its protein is CASSPGRRADYGYTF.

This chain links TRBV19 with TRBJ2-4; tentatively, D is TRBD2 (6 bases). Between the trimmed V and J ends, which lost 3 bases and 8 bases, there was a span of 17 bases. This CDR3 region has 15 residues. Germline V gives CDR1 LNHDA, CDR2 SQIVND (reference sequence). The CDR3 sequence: CASSIFFGGGDIQYF. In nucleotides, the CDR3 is TGTGCCAGTAGTATCTTTTTCGGGGGTGGGGACATTCAGTACTTC.

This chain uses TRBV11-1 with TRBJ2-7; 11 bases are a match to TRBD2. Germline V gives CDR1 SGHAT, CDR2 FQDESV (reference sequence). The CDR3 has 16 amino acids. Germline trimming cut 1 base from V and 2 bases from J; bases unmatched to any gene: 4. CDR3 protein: CASSLEASGGTYEQYF. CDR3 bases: TGTGCCAGCAGCTTAGAGGCTAGCGGGGGGACCTACGAGCAGTACTTC.

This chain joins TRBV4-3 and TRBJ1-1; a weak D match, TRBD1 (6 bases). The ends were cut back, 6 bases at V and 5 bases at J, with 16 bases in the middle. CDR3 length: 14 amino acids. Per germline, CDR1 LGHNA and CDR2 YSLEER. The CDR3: CASRPDPQGTEAFF. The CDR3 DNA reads TGCGCCAGCAGACCCGATCCCCAGGGGACTGAAGCTTTCTTT.

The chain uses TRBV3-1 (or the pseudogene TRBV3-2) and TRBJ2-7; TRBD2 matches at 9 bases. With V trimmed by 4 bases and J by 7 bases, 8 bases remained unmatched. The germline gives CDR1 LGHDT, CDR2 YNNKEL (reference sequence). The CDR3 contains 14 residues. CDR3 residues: CASSPRGGADEQYV. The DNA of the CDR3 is TGTGCCAGCAGCCCGCGCGGGGGGGCTGATGAGCAGTACGTC.

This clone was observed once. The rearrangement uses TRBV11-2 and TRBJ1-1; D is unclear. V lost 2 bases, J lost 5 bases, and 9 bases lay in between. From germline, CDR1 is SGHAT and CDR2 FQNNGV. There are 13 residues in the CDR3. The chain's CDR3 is CASSLTQLTEAFF. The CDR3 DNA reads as TGTGCCAGCAGCTTAACCCAACTAACTGAAGCTTTCTTT.

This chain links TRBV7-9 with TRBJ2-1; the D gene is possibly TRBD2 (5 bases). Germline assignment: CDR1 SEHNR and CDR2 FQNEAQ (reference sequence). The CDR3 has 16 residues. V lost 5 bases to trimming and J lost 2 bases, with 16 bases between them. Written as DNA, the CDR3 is TGTGCCAGCAGCCGGGCTCTCCCGGGGACCTACAATGAGCAGTTCTTC. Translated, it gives CASSRALPGTYNEQFF. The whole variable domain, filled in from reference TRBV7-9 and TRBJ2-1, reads DTGVSQNPRHKITKRGQNVTFRCDPISEHNRLYWYRQTLGQGPEFLTYFQNEAQLEKSRLLSDRFSAERPKGSFSTLEIQRTEQGDSAMYLCASSRALPGTYNEQFFGPGTRLTVL.

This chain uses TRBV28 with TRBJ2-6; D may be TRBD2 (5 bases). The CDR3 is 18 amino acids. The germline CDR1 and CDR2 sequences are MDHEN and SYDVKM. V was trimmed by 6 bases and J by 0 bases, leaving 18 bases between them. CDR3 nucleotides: TGTGCCAGCAGCTCCCGGGATACTACTAACTCTGGGGCCAACGTCCTGACTTTC. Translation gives CASSSRDTTNSGANVLTF.

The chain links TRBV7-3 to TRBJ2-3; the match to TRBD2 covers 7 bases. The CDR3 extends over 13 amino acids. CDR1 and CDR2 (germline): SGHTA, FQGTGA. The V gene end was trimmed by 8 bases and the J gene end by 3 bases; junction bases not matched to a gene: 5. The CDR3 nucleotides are TGTGCCAGCTCTGGGGGGGGGACAGATACGCAGTATTTT. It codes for CASSGGGTDTQYF.

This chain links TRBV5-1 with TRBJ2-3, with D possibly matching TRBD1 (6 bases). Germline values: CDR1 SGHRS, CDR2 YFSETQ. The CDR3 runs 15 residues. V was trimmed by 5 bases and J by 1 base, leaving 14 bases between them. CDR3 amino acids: CASRVVRGGTDTQYF. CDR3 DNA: TGCGCCAGCAGGGTAGTCAGGGGAGGCACAGATACGCAGTATTTT.

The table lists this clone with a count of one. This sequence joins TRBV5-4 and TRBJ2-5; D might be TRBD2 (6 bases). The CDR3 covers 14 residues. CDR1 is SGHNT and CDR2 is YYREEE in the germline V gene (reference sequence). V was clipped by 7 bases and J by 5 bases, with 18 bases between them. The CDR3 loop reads CASAPAGGGETQYF. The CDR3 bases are TGTGCCAGCGCACCCGCTGGTGGGGGGGAGACCCAGTACTTC.

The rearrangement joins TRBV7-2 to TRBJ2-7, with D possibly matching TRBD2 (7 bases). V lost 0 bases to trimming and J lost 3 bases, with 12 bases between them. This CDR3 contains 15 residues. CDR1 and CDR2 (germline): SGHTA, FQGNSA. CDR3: CASSLAGGALYEQYF. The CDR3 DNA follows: TGTGCCAGCAGCTTAGCGGGGGGGGCCCTCTACGAGCAGTACTTC.

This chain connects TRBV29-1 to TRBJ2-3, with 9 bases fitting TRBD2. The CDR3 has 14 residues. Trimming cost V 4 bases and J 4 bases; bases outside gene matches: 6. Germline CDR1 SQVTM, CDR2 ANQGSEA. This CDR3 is CSVVGGGASDTQYF. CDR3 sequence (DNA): TGCAGCGTTGTTGGCGGGGGGGCATCAGATACGCAGTATTTT.

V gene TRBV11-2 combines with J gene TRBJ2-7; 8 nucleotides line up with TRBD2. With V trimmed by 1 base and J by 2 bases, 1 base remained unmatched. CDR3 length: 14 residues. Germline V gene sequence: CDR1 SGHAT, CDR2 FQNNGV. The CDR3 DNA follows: TGTGCCAGCAGCTTAGGCGGGGGGCCCTACGAGCAGTACTTC. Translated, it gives CASSLGGGPYEQYF. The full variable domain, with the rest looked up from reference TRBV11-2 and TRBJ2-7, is EAGVAQSPRYKIIEKRQSVAFWCNPISGHATLYWYQQILGQGPKLLIQFQNNGVVDDSQLPKDRFSAERLKGVDSTLKIQPAKLEDSAVYLCASSLGGGPYEQYFGPGTRLTVT.

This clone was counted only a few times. DNA of the CDR3: TGTGCCAGCAGCTTGGACTGGGTCAAACGCGGCGGCTACACCTTC. Its translation: CASSLDWVKRGGYTF. The chain employs TRBV5-4 and TRBJ1-2; D remains unclear. V was cut by 0 bases and J by 8 bases, with 17 bases left in between. In germline, CDR1 is SGHNT, CDR2 YYREEE (reference sequence). The CDR3 is 15 amino acids.

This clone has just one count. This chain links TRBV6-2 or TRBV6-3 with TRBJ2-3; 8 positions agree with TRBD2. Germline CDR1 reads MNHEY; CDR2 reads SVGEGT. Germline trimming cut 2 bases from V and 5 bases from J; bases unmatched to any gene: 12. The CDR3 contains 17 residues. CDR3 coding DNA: TGTGCCAGCAGTTACCTGCCGGGAGGGGGATCTAGAGATACGCAGTATTTT. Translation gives CASSYLPGGGSRDTQYF.

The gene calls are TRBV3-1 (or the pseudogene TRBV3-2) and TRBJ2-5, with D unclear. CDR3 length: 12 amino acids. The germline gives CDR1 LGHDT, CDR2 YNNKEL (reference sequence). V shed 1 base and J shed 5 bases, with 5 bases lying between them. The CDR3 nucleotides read TGTGCCAGCAGCCAAGGGCCTGAGACCCAGTACTTC. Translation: CASSQGPETQYF.

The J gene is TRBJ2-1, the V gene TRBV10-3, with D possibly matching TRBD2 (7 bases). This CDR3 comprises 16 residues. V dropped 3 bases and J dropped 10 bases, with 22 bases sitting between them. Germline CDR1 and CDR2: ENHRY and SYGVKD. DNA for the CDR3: TGTGCCATCAGTGAAGGGGGGGGTCGGATGTATCTAGAGCAGTTCTTC. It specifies CAISEGGGRMYLEQFF.

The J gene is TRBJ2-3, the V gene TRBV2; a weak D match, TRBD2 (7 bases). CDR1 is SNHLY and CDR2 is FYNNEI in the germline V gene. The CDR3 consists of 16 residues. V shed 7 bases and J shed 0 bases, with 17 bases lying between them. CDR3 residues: CASIPGGPSSTDTQYF. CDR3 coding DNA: TGTGCCAGCATACCGGGGGGCCCCTCTAGCACAGATACGCAGTATTTT.

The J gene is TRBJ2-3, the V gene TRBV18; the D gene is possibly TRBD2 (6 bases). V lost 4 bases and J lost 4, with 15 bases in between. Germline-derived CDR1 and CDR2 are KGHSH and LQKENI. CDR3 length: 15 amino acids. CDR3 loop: CASSHGRGLADTQYF. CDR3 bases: TGTGCCAGCTCACACGGGCGGGGTCTGGCAGATACGCAGTATTTT.

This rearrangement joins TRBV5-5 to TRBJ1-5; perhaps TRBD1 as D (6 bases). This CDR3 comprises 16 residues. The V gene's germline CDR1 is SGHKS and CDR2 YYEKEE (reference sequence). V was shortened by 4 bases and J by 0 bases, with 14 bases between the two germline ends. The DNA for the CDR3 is TGTGCCAGCAGCAACACAGGGCCCTATAGCAATCAGCCCCAGCATTTT. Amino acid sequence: CASSNTGPYSNQPQHF.

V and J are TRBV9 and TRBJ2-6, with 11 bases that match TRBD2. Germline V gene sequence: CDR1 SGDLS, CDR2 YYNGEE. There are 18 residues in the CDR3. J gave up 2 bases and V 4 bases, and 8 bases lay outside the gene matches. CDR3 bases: TGTGCCAGCAGCCAGAGGGTTAGCGGGGGGGCTGGGGCCAACGTCCTGACTTTC. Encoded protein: CASSQRVSGGAGANVLTF.

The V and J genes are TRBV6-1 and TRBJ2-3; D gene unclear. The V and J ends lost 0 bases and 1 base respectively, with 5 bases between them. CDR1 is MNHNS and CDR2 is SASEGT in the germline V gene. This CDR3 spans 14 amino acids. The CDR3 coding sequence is TGTGCCAGCAGTGAAGCGGCCGGCACAGATACGCAGTATTTT. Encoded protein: CASSEAAGTDTQYF.